This TCR beta chain was sequenced during a study of blood T cells in healthy people across ages. Points from the study as a whole: Investigators viewed diversity estimates from one million T cells as underestimates, the study reported. Naive CD4+ cell counts and diversity both ran higher in long-lived than in aged donors. Unknown CMV status may confound age-related changes in expanded clones.

V dropped 5 bases and J dropped 13; count of bases not matched to a gene: 24. Per the germline V gene, CDR1 is SGHVS and CDR2 is FNYEAQ. The CDR3 covers 18 residues. This clonotype was observed a few times. Its antigen is as yet unknown. The second PCR ran about 6 to 11 cycles with a sample-barcoded 5' primer and J-beta primers. Tagging of each cDNA molecule was performed by a template-switch adaptor with 12 random nucleotides. TCRdb passed the 5' RACE reads through MiXCR, listing each CDR3 protein once. The table lists 1.5 million to 2 million distinct CDR3 sequences, just under 50% of them singletons.

Sequencing was performed on blood. The V and J genes are TRBV7-6 and TRBJ2-4; 9 nucleotides match TRBD1. The receptor's source is a middle-aged woman in good health. The CDR3 spells CASSNKLRGDRASTEQYF. The CDR3 region has the DNA TGTGCCAGCAGCAATAAACTACGAGGGGACAGGGCCTCTACGGAGCAGTACTTC.